Listed below are T cell receptor beta chains from one sample, sequenced in a study of T cells after yellow fever vaccination. MiXCR, applied by TCRdb to the 5' RACE reads, yields one record per CDR3 protein. In the table there are 110,000 to 150,000 distinct CDR3 sequences, about 6.9% of which are singletons. The sequences come from CD4+ T cells sorted from PBMCs, collected 10 days after the yellow fever booster vaccination. The receptors originated from a man aged 25 to 40 who received the YFV17D yellow fever vaccine. Both conserved end residues are part of each CDR3. D genes are given only for firm matches. Size is omitted from some rows. Given values are once, few, many or a class for expanded clones.

v_call,j_call,d_call,clone_size,cdr3_nt,cdr3_aa
TRBV5-6,TRBJ1-1,.,.,TGTGCCAGCAGCTTGTTTTCGGGGGCATGGACTGAAGCTTTCTTT,CASSLFSGAWTEAFF
TRBV6-1,TRBJ2-7,TRBD2,many,TGTGCCAGCACCCCAGCGGGGGCCTCCTACGAGCAGTACTTC,CASTPAGASYEQYF
TRBV29-1,TRBJ2-3,TRBD2,many,TGCAGCGGCCTACTAGCGGGGCGCACAGATACGCAGTATTTT,CSGLLAGRTDTQYF
TRBV7-2,TRBJ1-1,.,many,TGTGCCAGCAGCTTAAGTAGTTTGACCAGGGGCACTGAAGCTTTCTTT,CASSLSSLTRGTEAFF
TRBV20-1,TRBJ2-1,TRBD2,.,TGCAGTGCGTCTACCCCACTAGCGGAGAACTACAATGAGCAGTTCTTC,CSASTPLAENYNEQFF
TRBV4-3,TRBJ1-5,.,.,TGCGCCAGCAGCCAAGATGCGGGAAATCAGCCCCAGCATTTT,CASSQDAGNQPQHF
TRBV5-1,TRBJ2-4,.,many,TGCGCCAGCAGCTTGGATGGGTTCGGCCGGACCAAAAACATTCAGTACTTC,CASSLDGFGRTKNIQYF
TRBV27,TRBJ2-5,TRBD2,many,TGTGCCAGCAAGACGGGACTAGCGGGAGAGACCCAGTACTTC,CASKTGLAGETQYF
TRBV7-2,TRBJ2-7,.,few,TGTGCCAGCAGCCGTAGGGACGGTTACCACGAGCAGTACTTC,CASSRRDGYHEQYF
TRBV20-1,TRBJ2-3,.,many,TGCAGTGCTAGTCGACCTCCTGTAGATACGCAGTATTTT,CSASRPPVDTQYF
TRBV18,TRBJ2-1,.,many,TGTGCCAGCTCACCGAACGGGGAGGCCTACAATGAGCAGTTCTTC,CASSPNGEAYNEQFF
TRBV10-3,TRBJ2-1,TRBD2,many,TGTGCCATTGGACTAGCGGGATCCAATGAGCAGTTCTTC,CAIGLAGSNEQFF
TRBV6-4,TRBJ2-3,.,many,TGTGCCACCAGCTCGGGCTACTCAGATACGCAGTATTTT,CATSSGYSDTQYF
TRBV29-1,TRBJ2-5,TRBD2,many,TGCAGCGTGACTAGCGATTGGGAGACCCAGTACTTC,CSVTSDWETQYF
TRBV14,TRBJ1-1,.,many,TGTGCCAGCAGCCAAGATAAGGCTCAGGCATCTGAAGCTTTCTTT,CASSQDKAQASEAFF
TRBV12-3/TRBV12-4,TRBJ2-5,.,many,TGTGCCAGCAGTCTGCGGTACCAAGAGACCCAGTACTTC,CASSLRYQETQYF
TRBV7-6,TRBJ2-1,.,many,TGTGCCAGCAGCTTAGTACCGCCAGCCCGGAGAGACAATGAGCAGTTCTTC,CASSLVPPARRDNEQFF
TRBV7-2,TRBJ2-1,.,many,TGTGCCAGCAGCTTAGTACAGTCCTACAATGAGCAGTTCTTC,CASSLVQSYNEQFF
TRBV12-3/TRBV12-4,TRBJ1-4,.,many,TGTGCCAGCAGGACGACTACGGCTAATGAAAAACTGTTTTTT,CASRTTTANEKLFF
TRBV7-2,TRBJ1-1,.,few,TGTGCCAGCAGCCCAAGACAGACACCGAACACTGAAGCTTTCTTT,CASSPRQTPNTEAFF
TRBV5-1,TRBJ2-7,.,many,TGCGCCAGCAGCTCGGACGGCGGGAACTACGAGCAGTACTTC,CASSSDGGNYEQYF
TRBV27,TRBJ2-7,.,many,TGTGCCAGCAGTTCACTCGCTGGGAGACCGTACGAGCAGTACTTC,CASSSLAGRPYEQYF
TRBV12-3/TRBV12-4,TRBJ2-1,TRBD2,many,TGTGCCAGCAGTCTACCGGGACTAGCGAATGAGCAGTTCTTC,CASSLPGLANEQFF
TRBV5-1,TRBJ2-1,.,many,TGCGCCAGCAGCACCACAGGGAGCTCCTACAATGAGCAGTTCTTC,CASSTTGSSYNEQFF